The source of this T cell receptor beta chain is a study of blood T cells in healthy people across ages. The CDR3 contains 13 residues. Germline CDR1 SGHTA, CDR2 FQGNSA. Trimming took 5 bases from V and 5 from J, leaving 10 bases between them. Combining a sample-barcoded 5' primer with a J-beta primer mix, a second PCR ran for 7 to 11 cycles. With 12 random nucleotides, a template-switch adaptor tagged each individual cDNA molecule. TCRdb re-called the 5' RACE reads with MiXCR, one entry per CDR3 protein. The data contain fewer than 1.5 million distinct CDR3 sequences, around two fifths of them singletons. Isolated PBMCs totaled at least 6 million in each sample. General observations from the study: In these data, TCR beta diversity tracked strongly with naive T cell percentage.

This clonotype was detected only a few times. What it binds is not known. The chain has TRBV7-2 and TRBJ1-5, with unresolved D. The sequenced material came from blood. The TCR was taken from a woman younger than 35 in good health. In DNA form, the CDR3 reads TGTGCCAGCAGCATGAGGGAGGATCAGCCCCAGCATTTT. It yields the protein CASSMREDQPQHF. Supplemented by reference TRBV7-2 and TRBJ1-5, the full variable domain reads GAGVSQSPSNKVTEKGKDVELRCDPISGHTALYWYRQSLGQGLEFLIYFQGNSAPDKSGLPSDRFSAERTGGSVSTLTIQRTQQEDSAVYLCASSMREDQPQHFGDGTRLSIL.